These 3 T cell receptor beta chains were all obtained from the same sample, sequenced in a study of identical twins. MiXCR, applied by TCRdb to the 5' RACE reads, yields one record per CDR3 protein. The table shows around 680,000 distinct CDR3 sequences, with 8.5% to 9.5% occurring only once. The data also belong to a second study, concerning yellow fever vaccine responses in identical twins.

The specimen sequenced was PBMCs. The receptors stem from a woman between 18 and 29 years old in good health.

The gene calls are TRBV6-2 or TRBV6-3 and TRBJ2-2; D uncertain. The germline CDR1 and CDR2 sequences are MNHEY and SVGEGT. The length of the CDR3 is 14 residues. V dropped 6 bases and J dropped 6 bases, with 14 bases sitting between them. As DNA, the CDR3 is TGTGCCAGCAGCGCCTTATCGACCCCCGGGGAGCTGTTTTTT. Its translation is CASSALSTPGELFF.

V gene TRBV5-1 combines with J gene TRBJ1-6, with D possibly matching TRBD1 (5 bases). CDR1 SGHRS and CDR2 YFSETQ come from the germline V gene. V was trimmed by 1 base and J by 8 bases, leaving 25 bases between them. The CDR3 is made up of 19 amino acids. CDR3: CASSLSVRQQNHLDSPLHF. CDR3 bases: TGCGCCAGCAGCTTGAGCGTCCGACAGCAGAATCACCTTGATTCACCCCTCCACTTT.

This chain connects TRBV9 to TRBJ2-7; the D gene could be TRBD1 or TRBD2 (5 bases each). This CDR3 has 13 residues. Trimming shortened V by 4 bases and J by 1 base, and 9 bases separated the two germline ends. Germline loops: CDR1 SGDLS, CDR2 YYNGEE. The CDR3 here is CASSTGASYEQYF. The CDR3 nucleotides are TGTGCCAGCAGCACCGGGGCTTCCTACGAGCAGTACTTC. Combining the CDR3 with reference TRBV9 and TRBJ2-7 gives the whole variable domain DSGVTQTPKHLITATGQRVTLRCSPRSGDLSVYWYQQSLDQGLQFLIQYYNGEERAKGNILERFSAQQFPDLHSELNLSSLELGDSALYFCASSTGASYEQYFGPGTRLTVT.